The 4 T cell receptor beta chains below come from one sample, sequenced in a study of OX40 agonist ivuxolimab in advanced cancers. The protocol was immunoSEQ multiplex PCR, while the TCRdb copy is restricted to in-frame clones and leaves out a portion. The sample contains roughly 98,000 clones, about 80% of which appear only once. Here the sequenced sample was CD4+ or CD8+ T cells sorted from blood, taken in a trial of the OX40 agonist ivuxolimab. Every receptor here comes from an adult with an advanced solid tumor such as melanoma, head and neck, liver or kidney cancer.

This clone was detected once. The rearrangement joins TRBV4-3 to TRBJ2-1, with 13 bases fitting TRBD2. Germline V gene sequence: CDR1 LGHNA, CDR2 YSLEER. This CDR3 contains 16 residues. V was pared by 0 bases and J by 10 bases, with 6 bases of the junction left unmatched. CDR3 loop: CASSQERLAGGWEQFF. The DNA for the CDR3 is TGCGCCAGCAGCCAAGAGCGACTAGCGGGAGGTTGGGAGCAGTTCTTC.

The V call is TRBV7-2, the J call TRBJ2-7; D unclear. The CDR3 runs to 14 residues. CDR1 and CDR2 (germline): SGHTA, FQGNSA. The V end lost 4 bases, the J end lost 2 bases, and 12 bases lay between the germline ends. In DNA, the CDR3 is TGTGCCAGCAGCTCAGGACGTAGTCCCTACGAGCAGTACTTC. It encodes CASSSGRSPYEQYF.

The V gene is TRBV19, the J gene TRBJ2-7, with 11 bases matching TRBD1. The CDR3 loop spans 13 amino acids. Germline V gives CDR1 LNHDA, CDR2 SQIVND (reference sequence). V dropped 9 bases and J dropped 7; count of bases not matched to a gene: 8. CDR3 nucleotide sequence: TGTGCCAGCACGGACAGGGGGCTGGGGGAGCAGTACTTC. This codes for CASTDRGLGEQYF. Looking up the rest from reference TRBV19 and TRBJ2-7 gives the full variable domain: DGGITQSPKYLFRKEGQNVTLSCEQNLNHDAMYWYRQDPGQGLRLIYYSQIVNDFQKGDIAEGYSVSREKKESFPLTVTSAQKNPTAFYLCASTDRGLGEQYFGPGTRLTVT.

This clone appeared once. The chain has TRBV5-4 and TRBJ2-3; D ambiguous. V gave up 2 bases and J gave up 6 bases, with 4 bases separating them. The CDR3 runs 11 residues. Germline CDR1 SGHNT, CDR2 YYREEE (reference sequence). DNA of the CDR3: TGTGCCAGCAGCTTCATTGATACGCAGTATTTT. Amino acids: CASSFIDTQYF.